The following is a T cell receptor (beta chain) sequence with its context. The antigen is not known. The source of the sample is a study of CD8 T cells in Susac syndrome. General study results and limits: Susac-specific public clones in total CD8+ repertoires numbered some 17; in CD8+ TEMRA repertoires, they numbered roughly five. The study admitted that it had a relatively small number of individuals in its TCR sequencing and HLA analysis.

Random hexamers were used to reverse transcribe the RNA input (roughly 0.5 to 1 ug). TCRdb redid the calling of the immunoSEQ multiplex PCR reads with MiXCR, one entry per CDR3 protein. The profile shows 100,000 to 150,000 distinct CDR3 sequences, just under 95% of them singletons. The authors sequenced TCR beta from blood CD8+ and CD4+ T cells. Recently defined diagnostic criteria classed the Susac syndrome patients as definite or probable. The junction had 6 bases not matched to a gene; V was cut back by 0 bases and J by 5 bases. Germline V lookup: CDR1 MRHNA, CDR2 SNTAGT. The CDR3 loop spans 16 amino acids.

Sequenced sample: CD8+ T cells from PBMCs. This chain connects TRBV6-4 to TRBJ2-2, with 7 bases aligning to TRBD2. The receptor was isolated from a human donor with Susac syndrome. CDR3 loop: CASSDSASGQTGELFF. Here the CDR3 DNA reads TGTGCCAGCAGTGACTCGGCTAGCGGCCAAACCGGGGAGCTGTTTTTT.